The rows below give T cell receptor beta chains drawn from one sample of a study of blood T cell repertoires in COVID-19. The data were produced by immunoSEQ multiplex PCR, yet TCRdb's version contains in-frame clones alone and is incomplete. Of approximately 260,000 clones in the sample, about 90% were seen once. The sequencing sample was made of PBMCs or T cells enriched from blood (not recorded which). These receptors all stem from a woman in her twenties or thirties with acute COVID-19. Both conserved end residues are part of each CDR3. The D gene is left open where the match is weak. The size field is filled for only some rows; it gives once, few, many or a size class.

- TRBJ2-3 - TRBV6-5 CASRGRLSTDTQYF TGTGCCAGCAGGGGCAGGCTAAGCACAGATACGCAGTATTTT
- TRBJ2-3 - TRBV28 CASSVAVTDTQYF TGTGCCAGCAGTGTGGCAGTCACAGATACGCAGTATTTT
- TRBJ2-2 TRBD2 TRBV9 CASSVGTSGGTGELFF TGTGCCAGCAGCGTAGGGACTAGCGGGGGAACCGGGGAGCTGTTTTTT
- TRBJ2-7 TRBD1 TRBV9 CASSALGTGGSLEQYF TGTGCCAGCAGCGCACTAGGGACAGGCGGTTCCCTCGAGCAGTACTTC
- TRBJ2-7 TRBD2 TRBV2 CASSDGTSGSLDEQYF TGTGCCAGCAGTGACGGGACTAGCGGGAGTTTGGACGAGCAGTACTTC
- TRBJ2-7 TRBD1 TRBV2 CASSGTGNTYEQYF TGTGCCAGCAGTGGGACAGGTAACACCTACGAGCAGTACTTC
- TRBJ2-6 - TRBV5-8 CASSYITSGANVLTF TGTGCCAGCAGCTACATTACCTCTGGGGCCAACGTCCTGACTTTC
- TRBJ2-5 - TRBV6-5 CASSLGETQYF TGTGCCAGCAGCCTCGGTGAGACCCAGTACTTC
- TRBJ2-2 - TRBV7-9 CASSLLQDTGELFF TGTGCCAGCAGCTTACTGCAGGACACCGGGGAGCTGTTTTTT
- TRBJ2-1 - TRBV5-6 CASSQTGLGNEQFF TGTGCCAGCAGCCAAACAGGGCTGGGCAATGAGCAGTTCTTC
- TRBJ1-4 - TRBV5-1 CASSLDRTEKLFF TGCGCCAGCAGCTTGGACAGGACTGAAAAACTGTTTTTT
- TRBJ2-3 TRBD2 TRBV19 CASSWTSGGADTQYF TGTGCCAGTAGCTGGACTAGCGGGGGGGCAGATACGCAGTATTTT
few TRBJ2-5 - TRBV2 CASIKTPSLRAETQYF TGTGCCAGCATCAAAACCCCTTCCCTCAGGGCGGAGACCCAGTACTTC
- TRBJ2-2 - TRBV9 CASSVAGLATGELFF TGTGCCAGCAGCGTAGCAGGGCTGGCGACCGGGGAGCTGTTTTTT
- TRBJ2-2 - TRBV5-4 CASSFEGRWRSGGELFF TGTGCCAGCAGCTTTGAAGGACGTTGGAGGTCGGGCGGGGAGCTGTTTTTT
few TRBJ1-6 TRBD1 TRBV15 CATSRTPTGPSSPLHF TGTGCCACCAGCAGAACCCCGACAGGGCCTAGTTCACCCCTCCACTTT
once TRBJ1-1 - TRBV9 CASSVEPGGSYTEAFF TGTGCCAGCAGCGTAGAGCCGGGGGGCTCGTACACTGAAGCTTTCTTT
few TRBJ2-2 TRBD1 TRBV5-4 CASSLQGVSGELFF TGTGCCAGCAGCTTACAGGGGGTGAGCGGGGAGCTGTTTTTT
- TRBJ2-7 TRBD2 TRBV3-1/TRBV3-2 CASSQDPAGLASSYEQYF TGTGCCAGCAGCCAAGATCCGGCGGGACTAGCGAGCTCCTACGAGCAGTACTTC
once TRBJ2-2 - TRBV4-3 CASSQGSVLTGELFF TGCGCCAGCAGCCAAGGATCGGTTCTCACCGGGGAGCTGTTTTTT
- TRBJ2-3 TRBD2 TRBV27 CASSLRPSGRTDTQYF TGTGCCAGCAGTCTTCGACCTAGCGGTCGCACAGATACGCAGTATTTT
- TRBJ1-3 - TRBV7-2 CASSPSGAGSGNTIYF TGTGCCAGCAGCCCTAGTGGCGCCGGCTCTGGAAACACCATATATTTT
once TRBJ1-6 - TRBV3-1/TRBV3-2 CASSQEGSGVNSPLHF TGTGCCAGCAGCCAAGAGGGATCAGGGGTCAATTCACCCCTCCACTTT
- TRBJ1-3 TRBD1 TRBV2 CASKETGTFGNTIYF TGTGCCAGCAAGGAGACAGGGACTTTTGGAAACACCATATATTTT
- TRBJ1-6 - TRBV5-6 CASRVLRGKNSPLHF TGTGCCAGCAGGGTTCTTAGGGGTAAGAATTCACCCCTCCACTTT
- TRBJ2-7 - TRBV15 CATSRDRVQPYEQYF TGTGCCACCAGCAGAGACCGGGTCCAGCCCTACGAGCAGTACTTC
- TRBJ2-1 TRBD2 TRBV5-4 CASRAGTMNEQFF TGTGCCAGCCGGGCGGGGACTATGAATGAGCAGTTCTTC
few TRBJ1-1 - TRBV3-1/TRBV3-2 CASSQDNRFMNTEAFF TGTGCCAGCAGCCAAGATAACCGGTTCATGAACACTGAAGCTTTCTTT
- TRBJ2-7 - TRBV18 CASSRDFVSYEQYF TGTGCCAGCTCGAGGGACTTTGTCTCCTACGAGCAGTACTTC
- TRBJ1-3 - TRBV3-1/TRBV3-2 CASSQGGGSGNTIYF TGTGCCAGCAGCCAAGGCGGGGGCTCTGGAAACACCATATATTTT
- TRBJ1-3 TRBD1 TRBV29-1 CSVVGDSISGNTIYF TGCAGCGTTGTTGGGGACAGCATCTCTGGAAACACCATATATTTT
- TRBJ2-3 TRBD1 TRBV28 CAGADRGRWDTQYF TGTGCCGGTGCGGACAGGGGGCGCTGGGATACGCAGTATTTT
few TRBJ2-1 - TRBV24-1 CARAGGGNEQFF TGTGCCCGGGCTGGCGGAGGGAATGAGCAGTTCTTC
few TRBJ1-5 - TRBV7-2 CASSFIGQPQHF TGTGCCAGCAGCTTCATCGGTCAGCCCCAGCATTTT
- TRBJ2-1 TRBD1 TRBV7-2 CASSLGNRGNEQFF TGTGCCAGCAGCTTAGGAAACAGGGGCAATGAGCAGTTCTTC
- TRBJ1-5 - TRBV28 CASRTGSNQPQHF TGTGCCAGCAGAACCGGGAGCAATCAGCCCCAGCATTTT
- TRBJ1-1 TRBD1 TRBV19 CASSAPGQGPEAFF TGTGCCAGTAGTGCGCCGGGACAGGGGCCTGAAGCTTTCTTT
- TRBJ2-3 TRBD1 TRBV19 CASSIDLTGQGTDTQYF TGTGCCAGTAGTATAGATCTGACAGGGCAAGGTACAGATACGCAGTATTTT
- TRBJ1-5 - TRBV6-2/TRBV6-3 CASSPHEPGQVSYSNQPQHF TGTGCCAGCAGTCCACACGAGCCGGGACAAGTCTCTTATAGCAATCAGCCCCAGCATTTT
- TRBJ2-2 TRBD1 TRBV3-1/TRBV3-2 CASSPGQGSPGELFF TGTGCCAGCAGCCCGGGACAGGGGAGTCCCGGGGAGCTGTTTTTT
- TRBJ2-5 TRBD2 TRBV27 CASSPGGLGETQYF TGTGCCAGCAGTCCGGGGGGGCTGGGAGAGACCCAGTACTTC
- TRBJ1-2 - TRBV28 CASRFFSGGGYGYTF TGTGCCAGCCGATTTTTTTCGGGGGGCGGCTATGGCTACACCTTC
- TRBJ1-4 - TRBV5-1 CASSQGTVRSNEKLFF TGCGCCAGCAGCCAGGGGACGGTAAGGTCCAATGAAAAACTGTTTTTT
few TRBJ2-2 TRBD1 TRBV2 CATDRDRGAGELFF TGTGCCACTGACCGGGACAGGGGGGCCGGGGAGCTGTTTTTT
- TRBJ2-7 TRBD2 TRBV27 CASSSLAGNSYEQYF TGTGCCAGCAGCTCACTAGCGGGGAACTCCTACGAGCAGTACTTC
- TRBJ2-7 - TRBV19 CASSITASRYVQYF TGTGCCAGTAGTATCACAGCCTCCCGGTACGTGCAGTACTTC
- TRBJ1-1 - TRBV28 CASAPGETEAFF TGTGCCAGCGCTCCAGGGGAGACTGAAGCTTTCTTT
- TRBJ2-3 - TRBV7-9 CASSLAMGMFNTDTQYF TGTGCCAGCAGCTTAGCAATGGGCATGTTCAACACAGATACGCAGTATTTT
- TRBJ1-6 TRBD1 TRBV9 CASSEEVTGRNSPLHF TGTGCCAGCAGCGAGGAGGTGACAGGGAGAAATTCACCCCTCCACTTT